These 22 T cell receptor beta chains were all obtained from the same sample, sequenced in a study of CD8+CD57+ T cells in acquired aplastic anemia (dated by TCRdb to the late 2010s). Patients chosen for sequencing had shown expansion of CD8+CD57+ cells by flow cytometry. Sequenced on an Illumina HiSeq 2000. Genomic DNA served as template for TCR beta VDJ combination and CDR3 sequence profiling. Through fastp at Q25 and MiXCR, TCRdb rebuilt clones from the public reads, retaining in-frame beta chains. Duplicate CDR3 protein sequences are folded into a single record with the most common DNA and genes. Counted in this sample were about 98,000 distinct CDR3 sequences; approximately 73% of them appeared once. The top ten clones comprise more than 55% of the sample. Sample: sorted CD4+, CD8+, or CD8+CD57+ T cells (not recorded which) from PBMCs. The source is a human donor with aplastic anemia.

The chain is built from TRBV10-3 and TRBJ2-1; TRBD2 aligns across 11 bases. Germline V CDR1 and CDR2: ENHRY, SYGVKD. The CDR3 length is 15 residues. The trim removed 6 bases at V and 2 bases at J, leaving 3 bases unmatched. The CDR3 DNA sequence: TGTGCCATCAGGGGGACTAGCGGAACCTACAATGAGCAGTTCTTC. As protein: CAIRGTSGTYNEQFF.

This clonotype has just one count. The chain has TRBV6-2 or TRBV6-3 and TRBJ1-2; TRBD1 matches at 12 bases. With 0 bases clipped from V and 6 bases from J, the junction kept 8 bases outside the gene matches. CDR1 is MNHEY, CDR2 SVGEGT, per germline. This CDR3 contains 17 residues. The CDR3 sequence is CASSYSLGQGAIDGYTF. In nucleotides, the CDR3 is TGTGCCAGCAGTTACTCCCTGGGACAGGGGGCGATTGATGGCTACACCTTC.

The genes are TRBV11-1 and TRBJ1-5; D remains unclear. The V end lost 4 bases, the J end lost 3 bases, and 16 bases lay between the germline ends. The CDR3 loop spans 16 amino acids. CDR1 and CDR2 from the germline V gene are SGHAT and FQDESV (reference sequence). CDR3 sequence (DNA): TGTGCCAGCAGCTACGACTCTCGAGGACTCAATCAGCCCCAGCATTTT. Amino acids: CASSYDSRGLNQPQHF. Together with reference TRBV11-1 and TRBJ1-5, the CDR3 gives the full variable domain: EAEVAQSPRYKITEKSQAVAFWCDPISGHATLYWYRQILGQGPELLVQFQDESVVDDSQLPKDRFSAERLKGVDSTLKIQPAELGDSAMYLCASSYDSRGLNQPQHFGDGTRLSIL.

This clonotype was recorded once. The chain has TRBV7-9 and TRBJ2-5, with 7 bases lining up with TRBD1. This CDR3 spans 16 amino acids. In germline, CDR1 is SEHNR, CDR2 FQNEAQ (reference sequence). Losses at the gene ends were 5 bases for V and 2 bases for J; bases not matched to a gene: 11. Here the CDR3 DNA reads TGTGCCAGCAGCCGAACAGGGGATTCGCCACAAGAGACCCAGTACTTC. It codes for CASSRTGDSPQETQYF.

Only one count was recorded for this clonotype. J is TRBJ1-5 and V is TRBV7-9, with 10 positions matching TRBD1. CDR1 is SEHNR, CDR2 FQNEAQ, per germline (reference sequence). V shed 5 bases and J 7 bases; nucleotides not matched to a gene: 2. The CDR3 has 13 residues. The CDR3 protein is CASSGQGVQPQHF. In nucleotides, the CDR3 is TGTGCCAGCAGCGGACAGGGGGTCCAGCCCCAGCATTTT.

The rearrangement joins TRBV27 to TRBJ1-6; 10 nucleotides agree with TRBD1. V lost 6 bases, J lost 5 bases, and 10 bases stayed unmatched. This CDR3 has 17 amino acids. The germline CDR1 and CDR2 sequences are MNHEY and SMNVEV (reference sequence). This chain's CDR3 is CASRLSDRGRNNSPLHF. CDR3 coding DNA: TGTGCCAGCAGACTTTCTGACAGGGGGCGGAATAATTCACCCCTCCACTTT.

The sample holds many counts of this clonotype. The chain couples TRBV20-1 to TRBJ2-3, with 8 bases that match TRBD2. The CDR3 is 18 amino acids. Trimming at V came to 0 bases and at J to 1 base, leaving 12 bases not matched to a gene. The germline V gene encodes CDR1 DFQATT and CDR2 SNEGSKA (reference sequence). The CDR3 DNA sequence: TGCAGTGCTAGAGATCCCCCCGTTAGCGGGAACGGCACAGATACGCAGTATTTT. Translation gives CSARDPPVSGNGTDTQYF.

The chain combines TRBV5-8 with TRBJ1-2; D is ambiguous. The length of the CDR3 is 13 residues. Trimming took off 5 bases at V and 2 bases at J, with 10 bases between the two ends. Germline V CDR1 and CDR2: SGHTS, YDEGEE. The CDR3 loop is CASRSPYNYGYTF. CDR3 in DNA: TGTGCCAGCAGGTCCCCCTACAACTATGGCTACACCTTC. Full variable domain (missing parts from reference TRBV5-8 and TRBJ1-2): EAGVTQSPTHLIKTRGQQATLRCSPISGHTSVYWYQQALGLGLQFLLWYDEGEERNRGNFPPRFSGRQFPNYSSELNVNALELEDSALYLCASRSPYNYGYTFGSGTRLTVV.

V gene TRBV24-1 combines with J gene TRBJ1-4, with 7 bases lining up with TRBD1. After removal of 4 bases from V and 8 bases from J, the junction contained 9 bases not matched to a gene. Germline CDR1 KGHDR, CDR2 SFDVKD. The CDR3 extends over 15 amino acids. The CDR3 coding sequence is TGTGCCACCAGTGACCCGACAGGGATGGGGGAAAAACTGTTTTTT. This codes for CATSDPTGMGEKLFF.

The chain employs TRBV29-1 and TRBJ2-7; 8 bases align to TRBD1. The CDR3 totals 14 residues. Trimming cost V 0 bases and J 4 bases; bases outside gene matches: 5. Germline V gene lookup returns CDR1 SQVTM and CDR2 ANQGSEA. The CDR3 here is CSVEDRNRGYEQYF. In DNA form, the CDR3 reads TGCAGCGTTGAAGATCGGAACAGGGGGTACGAGCAGTACTTC.

This chain connects TRBV9 to TRBJ1-2; 7 bases fit TRBD1. V shed 4 bases and J 4 bases; nucleotides not matched to a gene: 7. Germline V gives CDR1 SGDLS, CDR2 YYNGEE. The CDR3 contains 14 residues. CDR3 in amino acids: CASSPRGLSYGYTF. As DNA, the CDR3 is TGTGCCAGCAGCCCCAGGGGGTTGAGCTATGGCTACACCTTC.

This clonotype has at least ten counts. The chain combines TRBV4-1 with TRBJ2-1; TRBD2 aligns across 11 bases. The CDR3 runs to 16 residues. Germline trimming cut 8 bases from V and 9 bases from J; bases unmatched to any gene: 15. The germline CDR1 and CDR2 sequences are MGHRA and YSYEKL. The DNA of the CDR3 is TGCGCCAGCGCGAATCTACTAGCGGGAGTCGAAATTGAGCAGTTCTTC. This translates into CASANLLAGVEIEQFF.

This chain joins TRBV5-5 and TRBJ1-1; 8 nucleotides match TRBD1. Germline values: CDR1 SGHKS, CDR2 YYEKEE (reference sequence). The CDR3 covers 15 residues. The V segment lost 4 bases and the J segment 6 bases; nucleotides outside the gene matches: 11. The CDR3, as DNA: TGTGCCAGCAGCCCCCGCGGGACAGGAGACGCTGAAGCTTTCTTT. Residues: CASSPRGTGDAEAFF.

This chain joins TRBV5-1 and TRBJ2-7; no definite D call. The CDR3 totals 14 residues. V was pared by 3 bases and J by 2 bases, with 12 bases between. CDR1 is SGHRS and CDR2 is YFSETQ in the germline V gene. The CDR3 DNA follows: TGCGCCAGCAGCTCCCAGGCAGCAACCTACGAGCAGTACTTC. This sequence encodes CASSSQAATYEQYF.

Of note for this clonotype: Its ends do not fully match the called genes, so a read error is possible. V is TRBV10-3 and J is TRBJ2-5; D is unclear. Germline CDR1 reads ENHRY; CDR2 reads SYGVKD. The CDR3 runs 14 residues. CDR3 residues: CAIGEPRGARTQYF. The CDR3 nucleotides read TGCGCCATCGGTGAACCCAGAGGCGCCAGGACCCAGTACTTC.

The gene calls are TRBV7-3 and TRBJ1-5, with D uncertain. The germline V gene encodes CDR1 SGHTA and CDR2 FQGTGA. The V and J ends lost 5 bases and 2 bases respectively, with 7 bases between them. The CDR3 loop spans 13 amino acids. For the CDR3, the DNA is TGTGCCAGCAGCCCGGATGGCAATCAGCCCCAGCATTTT. Protein sequence: CASSPDGNQPQHF.

The chain recombines TRBV12-3 or TRBV12-4 with TRBJ2-5, with D possibly matching TRBD2 (6 bases). V lost 5 bases and J 3 bases, leaving 16 bases between the germline ends. This CDR3 has 15 amino acids. CDR3 residues: CASSRAGQGEETQYF. CDR3 in DNA: TGTGCCAGCAGTCGTGCGGGGCAGGGAGAAGAGACCCAGTACTTC.

The sample holds a few counts of this clonotype. J is TRBJ2-7 and V is TRBV20-1; tentative D call: TRBD1 (5 bases). V was shortened by 6 bases and J by 4 bases, with 10 bases between the two germline ends. CDR1 is DFQATT and CDR2 is SNEGSKA in the germline V gene (reference sequence). This CDR3 spans 11 amino acids. CDR3 bases: TGCAGTGCAAATCAGGGATACGAGCAGTACTTC. Translated: CSANQGYEQYF.

This clonotype occurred a few times. The chain is built from TRBV20-1 and TRBJ2-7, with D perhaps TRBD2 (5 bases). Trimming removed 4 bases from V and 2 bases from J, with 12 bases in between. The CDR3 loop spans 13 amino acids. The germline gives CDR1 DFQATT, CDR2 SNEGSKA (reference sequence). In nucleotides, the CDR3 is TGCAGTGCTACCCGCAGCGGCGCCTACGAGCAGTACTTC. It yields the protein CSATRSGAYEQYF.

This clonotype came up a few times. The chain uses TRBV7-9 and TRBJ2-6; no definite D call. The V and J ends lost 5 bases and 0 bases respectively, with 8 bases between them. The germline CDR1 and CDR2 sequences are SEHNR and FQNEAQ (reference sequence). CDR3 length: 15 amino acids. The CDR3 DNA is TGTGCCAGCAGCCCACCCCGCTCTGGGGCCAACGTCCTGACTTTC. It yields the protein CASSPPRSGANVLTF.

V gene TRBV24-1 combines with J gene TRBJ2-5, with 10 bases aligning to TRBD2. After removal of 6 bases from V and 1 base from J, the junction contained 4 bases not matched to a gene. There are 15 residues in the CDR3. Per the germline V gene, CDR1 is KGHDR and CDR2 is SFDVKD. CDR3 DNA: TGTGCCACCAGTACCGCTAGCGGGAGCCAAGAGACCCAGTACTTC. Translated: CATSTASGSQETQYF.

The chain couples TRBV10-1 to TRBJ1-1; D gene unclear. Germline V CDR1 and CDR2: WNHNN, SYGVQD (reference sequence). This CDR3 region has 14 residues. V lost 5 bases, J lost 1 base, and 11 bases lay in between. CDR3 bases: TGCGCCAGCAGTAACGAGGCGGGGAACACTGAAGCTTTCTTT. Translation: CASSNEAGNTEAFF.